This T cell receptor beta chain was obtained from a study of long-term antiretroviral therapy in people with HIV. Whole-study results and caveats: Blood was collected between the mid-2000s and the late 2010s, possibly under older ART regimens. HIV repertoires had narrower CDR3 length ranges than controls. ART preceded a rise in diversity that nonetheless stayed lower than in transplant donor controls.

At minimum, one pre-ART and two post-ART PBMC samples were obtained from each donor. Remarks on this clone: Its cognate antigen is unknown.

They ran version v3.0 of the immunoSEQ assay at survey level. Profiling relied on immunoSEQ multiplex PCR, and the TCRdb table lists in-frame clones only, not all of them. The sample records about 21,000 clones, roughly 91% being singletons. The CDR3 covers 16 residues. Germline assignment: CDR1 KGHSH and CDR2 LQKENI. V dropped 4 bases and J dropped 0 bases, with 16 bases sitting between them. The receptor comes from a man in his sixties with HIV. The source material was unsorted PBMCs, sampled 2.3 years after starting antiretroviral therapy. The V gene is TRBV18, the J gene TRBJ2-7; weak D call: TRBD2 (5 bases). The CDR3 protein is CASSQSGGVSSYEQYF. In nucleotides, the CDR3 is TGTGCCAGCTCACAGAGCGGCGGAGTCAGCTCCTACGAGCAGTACTTC.